Given below is one T cell receptor beta chain in context. Profiling relied on immunoSEQ multiplex PCR, and the TCRdb table lists in-frame clones only, not all of them. The repertoire holds over 150,000 clones, with about 75% as singletons. These data belong to a study of blood T cell repertoires in COVID-19. Overall study context: Some COVID-19 samples were acute and others convalescent; all came from the United States, Italy and Spain. PBMCs, B-cell-depleted T cells, or T cells provided the cDNA or gDNA that made up the material.

V shed 4 bases and J shed 4 bases, with 18 bases lying between them. In germline, CDR1 is SNHLY, CDR2 FYNNEI. The CDR3 has 16 residues. This chain uses TRBV2 with TRBJ2-3; D possibly corresponds to TRBD2 (5 bases). This sequence originates from a woman in her 70s with acute or convalescent COVID-19. The sample comprised peripheral blood. The CDR3 protein is CASSVARTLGADTQYF. The CDR3 coding sequence is TGTGCCAGCAGTGTGGCCCGGACTCTTGGGGCAGATACGCAGTATTTT.